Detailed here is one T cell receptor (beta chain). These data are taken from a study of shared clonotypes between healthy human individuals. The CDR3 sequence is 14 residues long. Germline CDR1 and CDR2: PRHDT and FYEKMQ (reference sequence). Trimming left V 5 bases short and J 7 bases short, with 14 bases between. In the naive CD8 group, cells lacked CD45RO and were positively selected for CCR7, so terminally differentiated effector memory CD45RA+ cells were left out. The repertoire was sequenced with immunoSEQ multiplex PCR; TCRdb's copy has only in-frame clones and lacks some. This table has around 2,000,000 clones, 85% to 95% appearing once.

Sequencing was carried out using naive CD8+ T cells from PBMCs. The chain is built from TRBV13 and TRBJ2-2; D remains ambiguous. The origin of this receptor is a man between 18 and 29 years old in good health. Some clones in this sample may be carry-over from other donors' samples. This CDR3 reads CASSPTPRNGELFF. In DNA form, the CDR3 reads TGTGCCAGCAGCCCGACCCCTCGGAACGGGGAGCTGTTTTTT.